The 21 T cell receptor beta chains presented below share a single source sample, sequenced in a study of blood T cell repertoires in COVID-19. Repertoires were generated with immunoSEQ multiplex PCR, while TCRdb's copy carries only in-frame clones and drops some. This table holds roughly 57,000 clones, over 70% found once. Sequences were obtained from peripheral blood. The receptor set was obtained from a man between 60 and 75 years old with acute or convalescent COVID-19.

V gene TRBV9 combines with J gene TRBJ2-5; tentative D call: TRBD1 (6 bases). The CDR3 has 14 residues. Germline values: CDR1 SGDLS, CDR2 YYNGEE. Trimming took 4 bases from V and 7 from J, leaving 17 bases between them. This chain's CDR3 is CASSPGTLRATQYF. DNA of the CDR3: TGTGCCAGCAGCCCTGGGACACTCCGGGCGACCCAGTACTTC.

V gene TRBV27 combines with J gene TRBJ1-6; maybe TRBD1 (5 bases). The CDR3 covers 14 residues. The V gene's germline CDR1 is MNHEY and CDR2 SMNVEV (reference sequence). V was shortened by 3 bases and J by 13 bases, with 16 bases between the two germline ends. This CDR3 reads CASSFGREEAPLHF. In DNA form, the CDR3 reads TGTGCCAGCAGTTTTGGCAGGGAGGAAGCCCCCCTCCACTTT.

The CDR3 sequence is CASSPYTGQAVKTQYF. CDR3 nucleotide sequence: TGTGCCAGCTCACCGTATACGGGACAGGCTGTAAAGACCCAGTACTTC. The chain recombines TRBV18 with TRBJ2-5; TRBD1 aligns across 8 bases. The CDR3 runs 16 residues. J gave up 6 bases and V 3 bases, and 12 bases lay outside the gene matches. Per germline, CDR1 KGHSH and CDR2 LQKENI.

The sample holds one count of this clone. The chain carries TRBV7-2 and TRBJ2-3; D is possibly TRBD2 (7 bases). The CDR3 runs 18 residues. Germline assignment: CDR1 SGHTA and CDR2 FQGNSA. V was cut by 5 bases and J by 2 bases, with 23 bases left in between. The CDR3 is CASSQTGRGGAYTDTQYF. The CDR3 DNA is TGTGCCAGCAGCCAGACTGGAAGAGGGGGGGCCTACACAGATACGCAGTATTTT.

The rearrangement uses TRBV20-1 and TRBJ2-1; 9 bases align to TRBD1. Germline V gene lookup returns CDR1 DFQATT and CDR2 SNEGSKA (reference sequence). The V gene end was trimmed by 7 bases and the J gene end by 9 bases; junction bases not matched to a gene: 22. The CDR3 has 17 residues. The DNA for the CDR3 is TGCAGTGGTAGTGCTCATAAAGTGGGACAGGGATGGGGTGAGCAGTTCTTC. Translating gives CSGSAHKVGQGWGEQFF.

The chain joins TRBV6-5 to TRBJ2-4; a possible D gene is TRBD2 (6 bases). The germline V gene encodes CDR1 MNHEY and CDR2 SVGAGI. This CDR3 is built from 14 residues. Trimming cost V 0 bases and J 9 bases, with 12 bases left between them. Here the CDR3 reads CASSYSISGGIQYF. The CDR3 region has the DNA TGTGCCAGCAGTTACTCGATTTCCGGGGGCATTCAGTACTTC.

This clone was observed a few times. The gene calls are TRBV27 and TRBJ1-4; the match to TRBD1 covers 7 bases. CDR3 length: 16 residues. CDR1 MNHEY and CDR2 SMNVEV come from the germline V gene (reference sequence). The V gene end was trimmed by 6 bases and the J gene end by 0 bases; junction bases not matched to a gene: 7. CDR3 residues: CASRPLGQATNEKLFF. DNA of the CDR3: TGTGCCAGCAGACCCCTTGGACAGGCAACTAATGAAAAACTGTTTTTT.

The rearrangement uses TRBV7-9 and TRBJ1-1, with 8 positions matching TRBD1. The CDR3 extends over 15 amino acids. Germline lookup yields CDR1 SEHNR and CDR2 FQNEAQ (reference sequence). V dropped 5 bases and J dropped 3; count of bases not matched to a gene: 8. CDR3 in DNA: TGTGCCAGCAGCCCCCGGACAGGGACCCACACTGAAGCTTTCTTT. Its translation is CASSPRTGTHTEAFF.

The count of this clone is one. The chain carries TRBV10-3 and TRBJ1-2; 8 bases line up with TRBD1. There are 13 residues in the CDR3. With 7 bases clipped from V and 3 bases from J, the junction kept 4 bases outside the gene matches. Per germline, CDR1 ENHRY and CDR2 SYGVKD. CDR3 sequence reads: CAITTDRDYGYTF. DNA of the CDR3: TGTGCCATCACTACGGACAGGGACTATGGCTACACCTTC.

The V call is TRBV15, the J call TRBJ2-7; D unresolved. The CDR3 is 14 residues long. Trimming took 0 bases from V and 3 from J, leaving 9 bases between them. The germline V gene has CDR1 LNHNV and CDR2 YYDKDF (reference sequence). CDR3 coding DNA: TGTGCCACCAGCAGAGAAACAGCCTACTACGAGCAGTACTTC. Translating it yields CATSRETAYYEQYF.

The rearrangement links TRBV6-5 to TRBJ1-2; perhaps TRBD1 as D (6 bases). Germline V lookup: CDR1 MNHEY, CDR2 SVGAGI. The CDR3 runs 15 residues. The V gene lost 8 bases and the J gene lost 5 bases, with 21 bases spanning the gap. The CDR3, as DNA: TGTGCCAGCGGCCCCCTCACGGCGGGGGCTTATGGCTACACCTTC. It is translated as CASGPLTAGAYGYTF.

The CDR3 DNA is TGTGCCAGCAGCCGGTCGGGTTCTACTGGAAACACCATATATTTT. It specifies CASSRSGSTGNTIYF. The rearrangement links TRBV27 to TRBJ1-3; D remains ambiguous. The V and J ends lost 6 bases and 2 bases respectively, with 14 bases between them. The germline V gene has CDR1 MNHEY and CDR2 SMNVEV (reference sequence). The CDR3 runs to 15 residues.

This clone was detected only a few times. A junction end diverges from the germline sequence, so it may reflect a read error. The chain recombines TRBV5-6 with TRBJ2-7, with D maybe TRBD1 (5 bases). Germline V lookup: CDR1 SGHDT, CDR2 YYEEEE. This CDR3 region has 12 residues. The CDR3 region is CASSRKTAHLLF. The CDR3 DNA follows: TGTGCCAGCAGTCGAAAGACAGCCCATCTCCTGTTC.

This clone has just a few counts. CDR3 coding DNA: TGTGCCAGCAGATATGGGACAGCGAACACCGGGGAGCTGTTTTTT. It specifies CASRYGTANTGELFF. The V call is TRBV7-2, the J call TRBJ2-2; 7 nucleotides line up with TRBD1. V was pared by 6 bases and J by 0 bases, with 4 bases of the junction left unmatched. CDR1 SGHTA and CDR2 FQGNSA come from the germline V gene. The CDR3 runs to 15 residues.

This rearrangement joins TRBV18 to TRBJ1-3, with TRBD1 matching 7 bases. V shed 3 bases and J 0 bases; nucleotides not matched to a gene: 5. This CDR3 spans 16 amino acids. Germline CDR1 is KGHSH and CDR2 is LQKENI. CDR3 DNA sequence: TGTGCCAGCTCACCGCTTGACAGGGCCTCTGGAAACACCATATATTTT. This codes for CASSPLDRASGNTIYF. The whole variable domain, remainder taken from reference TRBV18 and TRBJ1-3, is NAGVMQNPRHLVRRRGQEARLRCSPMKGHSHVYWYRQLPEEGLKFMVYLQKENIIDESGMPKERFSAEFPKEGPSILRIQQVVRGDSAAYFCASSPLDRASGNTIYFGEGSWLTVV.

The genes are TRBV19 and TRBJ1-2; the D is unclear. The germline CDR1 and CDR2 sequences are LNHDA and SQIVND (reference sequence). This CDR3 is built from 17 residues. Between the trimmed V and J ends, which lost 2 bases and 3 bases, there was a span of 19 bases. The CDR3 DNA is TGTGCCAGTAGTATAAGGGCAGCAGGCGGCGGGGACTATGGCTACACCTTC. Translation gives CASSIRAAGGGDYGYTF.

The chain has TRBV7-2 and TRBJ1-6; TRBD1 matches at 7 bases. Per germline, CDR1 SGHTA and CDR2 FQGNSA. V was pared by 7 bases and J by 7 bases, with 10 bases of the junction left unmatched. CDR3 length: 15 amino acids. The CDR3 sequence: CASTRTGTWNSPLHF. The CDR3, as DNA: TGTGCCAGCACCCGGACAGGTACTTGGAATTCACCCCTCCACTTT.

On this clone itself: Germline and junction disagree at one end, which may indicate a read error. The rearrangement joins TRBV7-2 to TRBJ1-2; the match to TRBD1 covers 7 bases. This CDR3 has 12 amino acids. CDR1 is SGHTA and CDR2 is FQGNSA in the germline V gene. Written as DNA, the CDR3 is TGTGCCAGCAGCTTAGGGTGGGGCAGGGGGTTCTTC. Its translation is CASSLGWGRGFF.

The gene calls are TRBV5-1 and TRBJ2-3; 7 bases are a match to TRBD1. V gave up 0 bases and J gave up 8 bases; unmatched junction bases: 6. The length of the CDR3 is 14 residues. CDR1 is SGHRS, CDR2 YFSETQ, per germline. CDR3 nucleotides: TGCGCCAGCAGCTTGGGTGACAGGGTCGGTACGCAGTATTTT. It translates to CASSLGDRVGTQYF.

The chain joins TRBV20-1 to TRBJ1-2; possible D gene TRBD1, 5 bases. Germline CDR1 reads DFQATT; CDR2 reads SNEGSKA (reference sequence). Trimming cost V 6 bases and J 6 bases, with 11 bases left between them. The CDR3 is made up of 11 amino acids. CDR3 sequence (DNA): TGCAGTGCCGACTGGGGCAATGGCTACACCTTC. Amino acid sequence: CSADWGNGYTF.

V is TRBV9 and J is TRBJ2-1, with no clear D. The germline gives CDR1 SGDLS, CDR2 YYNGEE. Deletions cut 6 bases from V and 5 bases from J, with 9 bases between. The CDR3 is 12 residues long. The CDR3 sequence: CASIGTNNEQFF. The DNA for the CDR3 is TGTGCCAGCATCGGTACGAACAATGAGCAGTTCTTC. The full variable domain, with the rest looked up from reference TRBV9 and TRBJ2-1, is DSGVTQTPKHLITATGQRVTLRCSPRSGDLSVYWYQQSLDQGLQFLIQYYNGEERAKGNILERFSAQQFPDLHSELNLSSLELGDSALYFCASIGTNNEQFFGPGTRLTVL.